This is a list of T cell receptor beta chains from one sample in a study of metastatic and nonmetastatic thyroid tumors. TCRdb re-called the PCR reads through MiXCR. The repertoire has 33,000 or so clones, 7.4% of them found once; the top ten carry about two fifths. The sequencing input was blood. The receptors were sampled from a female donor with papillary thyroid cancer or a benign thyroid nodule (not recorded which). Some clones in this sample may be carry-over from other donors' samples. The CDR3 runs from the conserved cysteine through the conserved F or W. The D gene is left open where the match is weak. Clone sizes are given selectively: once, few, many, or a class where the clone is expanded.

D: TRBD2; V: TRBV3-1; size: many; J: TRBJ2-1; CDR3: CASSIQTSGERQFF; DNA: TGTGCCAGCAGCATCCAGACTAGCGGGGAGCGGCAGTTCTTC
D: -; V: TRBV24-1; size: many; J: TRBJ2-7; CDR3: CATRRLSSYEQYF; DNA: TGTGCCACCAGACGGCTCAGCTCCTACGAGCAGTACTTC
D: -; V: TRBV27; size: many; J: TRBJ1-2; CDR3: CASSGGTRPPYYGYTF; DNA: TGTGCTTCTTCGGGGGGGACGAGGCCCCCATACTATGGCTACACCTTC
D: -; V: TRBV11-2; size: many; J: TRBJ2-3; CDR3: CASSPLTSTDTQYF; DNA: TGTGCCAGCAGCCCCCTGACTAGTACAGATACGCAGTATTTT
D: -; V: TRBV5-1; size: many; J: TRBJ2-7; CDR3: CASSLVNRNYEQYF; DNA: TGCGCCAGCAGCTTGGTTAACCGGAACTACGAGCAGTACTTC
D: TRBD2; V: TRBV24-1; size: many; J: TRBJ2-3; CDR3: CATSAWSGGGTDTQYF; DNA: TGTGCCACCAGTGCCTGGAGCGGGGGGGGCACAGATACGCAGTATTTT
D: -; V: TRBV3-1; size: many; J: TRBJ1-2; CDR3: CASSRGNYGYTF; DNA: TGTGCCAGCAGCAGGGGTAACTATGGCTACACCTTC
D: -; V: TRBV7-9; size: -; J: TRBJ1-6; CDR3: CASSKTGIDSPLHF; DNA: TGTGCCAGCAGCAAGACAGGTATCGATTCACCCCTCCACTTT
D: -; V: TRBV20-1; size: many; J: TRBJ1-1; CDR3: CSARDWSQLNTEAFF; DNA: TGCAGTGCTAGAGATTGGTCACAGCTGAACACTGAAGCTTTCTTT
D: -; V: TRBV18; size: many; J: TRBJ1-2; CDR3: CASSRGAQGGNYGYTF; DNA: TGTGCCAGCTCACGCGGGGCACAGGGCGGGAACTATGGCTACACCTTC
D: TRBD1; V: TRBV10-3; size: many; J: TRBJ2-7; CDR3: CAINMGQGAENEQYF; DNA: TGTGCCATCAATATGGGACAGGGGGCAGAAAACGAGCAGTACTTC
D: -; V: TRBV3-1; size: many; J: TRBJ1-4; CDR3: CASSQAWGLDEKLFF; DNA: TGTGCCAGCAGCCAAGCATGGGGGCTCGATGAAAAACTGTTTTTT
D: TRBD1; V: TRBV4-1; size: -; J: TRBJ1-2; CDR3: CASSPRLTGDWFGYTF; DNA: TGCGCCAGCAGCCCCCGTTTGACAGGGGATTGGTTCGGCTACACCTTC
D: TRBD1; V: TRBV28; size: many; J: TRBJ1-2; CDR3: CASSTGTGIYGYTF; DNA: TGTGCCAGCAGTACCGGGACAGGGATCTATGGCTACACCTTC
D: TRBD1; V: TRBV28; size: many; J: TRBJ2-3; CDR3: CASSQGTGWMDTDTQYF; DNA: TGTGCCAGCAGTCAAGGGACAGGGTGGATGGACACAGATACGCAGTATTTT
D: TRBD2; V: TRBV10-1; size: many; J: TRBJ2-1; CDR3: CASKTVWREGFNEQFF; DNA: TGCGCCAGCAAAACAGTGTGGCGGGAGGGTTTCAATGAGCAGTTCTTC
D: TRBD2; V: TRBV5-1; size: many; J: TRBJ2-7; CDR3: CASRTHPAGRIYEQYF; DNA: TGCGCCAGCAGGACCCACCCAGCGGGAAGGATCTACGAGCAGTACTTC
D: -; V: TRBV11-2; size: many; J: TRBJ2-2; CDR3: CASSLGAGGNTGELFF; DNA: TGTGCCAGCAGCTTAGGGGCCGGGGGGAACACCGGGGAGCTGTTTTTT
D: TRBD1; V: TRBV18; size: many; J: TRBJ1-1; CDR3: CASSNFPGQGASTEAFF; DNA: TGTGCCAGCTCAAACTTCCCGGGACAGGGGGCGAGCACTGAAGCTTTCTTT
D: -; V: TRBV3-1; size: many; J: TRBJ1-4; CDR3: CASSQEGIGEKLFF; DNA: TGTGCCAGCAGCCAAGAAGGGATCGGAGAAAAACTGTTTTTT
D: TRBD1; V: TRBV11-2; size: many; J: TRBJ1-3; CDR3: CASSLRQGANSGNTIYF; DNA: TGTGCCAGCAGCTTAAGACAGGGGGCAAACTCTGGAAACACCATATATTTT
D: -; V: TRBV7-9; size: many; J: TRBJ1-4; CDR3: CASSPGDRNEKLFF; DNA: TGTGCCAGCAGCCCGGGGGATCGAAATGAAAAACTGTTTTTT
D: TRBD1; V: TRBV12-3/TRBV12-4; size: many; J: TRBJ1-4; CDR3: CASRADRGHEKLFF; DNA: TGTGCCAGCAGAGCGGACAGGGGACATGAAAAACTGTTTTTT
D: -; V: TRBV6-5; size: many; J: TRBJ1-2; CDR3: CASSYSAPNYGYTF; DNA: TGTGCCAGCAGTTACTCAGCGCCTAACTATGGCTACACCTTC
D: TRBD2; V: TRBV29-1; size: many; J: TRBJ2-1; CDR3: CSVRPTSGYNEQFF; DNA: TGCAGCGTCCGACCGACTAGCGGGTACAATGAGCAGTTCTTC
D: -; V: TRBV7-2; size: many; J: TRBJ1-1; CDR3: CASSRLTGTEAFF; DNA: TGTGCCAGCAGCAGGCTCACGGGCACTGAAGCTTTCTTT
D: TRBD1; V: TRBV12-3/TRBV12-4; size: many; J: TRBJ1-1; CDR3: CASSRDRANEAFF; DNA: TGTGCCAGCAGCCGGGACAGGGCTAATGAAGCTTTCTTT
D: -; V: TRBV18; size: many; J: TRBJ1-2; CDR3: CASSPQGHYGYTF; DNA: TGTGCCAGCTCACCACAGGGCCACTATGGCTACACCTTC
D: TRBD2; V: TRBV7-2; size: many; J: TRBJ2-2; CDR3: CASSSSGGAPGELFF; DNA: TGTGCCAGCAGCTCGAGCGGGGGGGCACCCGGGGAGCTGTTTTTT
D: TRBD1; V: TRBV9; size: many; J: TRBJ1-2; CDR3: CASSGRDSAFNYGYTF; DNA: TGTGCCAGCAGCGGCCGGGACAGTGCCTTTAACTATGGCTACACCTTC
D: -; V: TRBV7-8; size: many; J: TRBJ2-5; CDR3: CASSPLTGVQETQYF; DNA: TGTGCCAGCAGCCCCCTAACGGGGGTCCAAGAGACCCAGTACTTC
D: TRBD2; V: TRBV6-2/TRBV6-3; size: many; J: TRBJ2-5; CDR3: CASSYVVGTSGGEETQYF; DNA: TGTGCCAGCAGTTACGTTGTCGGGACTAGCGGAGGAGAAGAGACCCAGTACTTC
D: -; V: TRBV6-1; size: many; J: TRBJ1-4; CDR3: CASRPHQGKLFF; DNA: TGTGCCAGCAGGCCCCACCAGGGAAAACTGTTTTTT
D: -; V: TRBV10-2; size: few; J: TRBJ1-1; CDR3: CASSGVGAEAFF; DNA: TGCGCCAGCAGTGGTGTAGGAGCTGAAGCTTTCTTT
D: TRBD2; V: TRBV7-2; size: many; J: TRBJ2-1; CDR3: CASSRAGEVYNEQFF; DNA: TGTGCCAGCAGCCGAGCGGGGGAGGTTTACAATGAGCAGTTCTTC
D: TRBD2; V: TRBV28; size: many; J: TRBJ2-1; CDR3: CASSPGLAGGLEQFF; DNA: TGTGCCAGCAGCCCGGGACTAGCGGGAGGGCTTGAGCAGTTCTTC
D: TRBD1; V: TRBV12-3/TRBV12-4; size: many; J: TRBJ1-6; CDR3: CASSLSGGNSPLHF; DNA: TGTGCCAGCAGTTTGTCAGGGGGTAATTCACCCCTCCACTTT
D: -; V: TRBV5-6; size: many; J: TRBJ1-1; CDR3: CASSVRWGTEAFF; DNA: TGTGCCAGCAGCGTCAGATGGGGCACTGAAGCTTTCTTT
D: TRBD1; V: TRBV24-1; size: many; J: TRBJ1-1; CDR3: CATRDWGRDRTMNTEAFF; DNA: TGTGCCACCAGGGACTGGGGGCGGGACAGGACTATGAACACTGAAGCTTTCTTT
D: -; V: TRBV6-1; size: -; J: TRBJ2-3; CDR3: CASSEVSPGWRTDTQYF; DNA: TGTGCTAGCAGTGAAGTGTCCCCGGGGTGGCGCACAGATACGCAGTATTTT
D: TRBD2; V: TRBV18; size: many; J: TRBJ2-2; CDR3: CASSHTRAGPNTGELFF; DNA: TGTGCCAGCTCGCATACTAGAGCGGGGCCGAACACCGGGGAGCTGTTTTTT
D: -; V: TRBV15; size: many; J: TRBJ2-1; CDR3: CATSREVTGSYEQFF; DNA: TGTGCCACCAGCAGAGAGGTTACAGGGTCATATGAGCAGTTCTTC
D: -; V: TRBV5-6; size: many; J: TRBJ1-5; CDR3: CASSLANSGLGNQPQHF; DNA: TGTGCCAGCAGCTTGGCCAATTCGGGCCTGGGCAATCAGCCCCAGCATTTT
D: -; V: TRBV6-1; size: many; J: TRBJ1-3; CDR3: CASSGGSNSGNTIYF; DNA: TGTGCCAGCAGTGGTGGAAGTAACTCTGGAAACACCATATATTTT
D: TRBD2; V: TRBV24-1; size: -; J: TRBJ2-1; CDR3: CATSTSGYNEQFF; DNA: TGTGCCACCAGCACTAGCGGCTACAATGAGCAGTTCTTC
D: TRBD1; V: TRBV7-2; size: many; J: TRBJ1-2; CDR3: CASSLPGTGGGYTF; DNA: TGTGCCAGCAGCTTACCCGGGACAGGTGGTGGCTACACCTTC
D: TRBD1; V: TRBV24-1; size: many; J: TRBJ2-7; CDR3: CATSDPGTGLYEQYF; DNA: TGTGCCACCAGTGACCCCGGGACAGGGTTGTACGAGCAGTACTTC
D: -; V: TRBV18; size: -; J: TRBJ2-2; CDR3: CASSSQNTGELFF; DNA: TGTGCCAGCTCTAGTCAGAACACCGGGGAGCTGTTTTTT
D: TRBD1; V: TRBV20-1; size: many; J: TRBJ2-2; CDR3: CSALQGWGTGELFF; DNA: TGCAGTGCTCTACAGGGGTGGGGGACCGGGGAGCTGTTTTTT
D: -; V: TRBV24-1; size: many; J: TRBJ2-1; CDR3: CATSDQGYNEQFF; DNA: TGTGCCACCAGTGATCAGGGGTACAATGAGCAGTTCTTC
D: TRBD2; V: TRBV18; size: few; J: TRBJ2-5; CDR3: CASSPGLAGGPRETQYF; DNA: TGTGCCAGCTCACCCGGACTAGCGGGAGGGCCGAGAGAGACCCAGTACTTC
D: -; V: TRBV20-1; size: few; J: TRBJ2-3; CDR3: CSAKRGTLTDTQYF; DNA: TGCAGTGCTAAGAGGGGCACCCTCACAGATACGCAGTATTTT
D: TRBD1; V: TRBV18; size: many; J: TRBJ2-5; CDR3: CASSPRGGQGAETQYF; DNA: TGTGCCAGCTCACCACGCGGAGGACAGGGGGCTGAGACCCAGTACTTC
D: -; V: TRBV20-1; size: many; J: TRBJ1-2; CDR3: CSAPGHYGYTF; DNA: TGCAGTGCGCCCGGGCATTATGGCTACACCTTC